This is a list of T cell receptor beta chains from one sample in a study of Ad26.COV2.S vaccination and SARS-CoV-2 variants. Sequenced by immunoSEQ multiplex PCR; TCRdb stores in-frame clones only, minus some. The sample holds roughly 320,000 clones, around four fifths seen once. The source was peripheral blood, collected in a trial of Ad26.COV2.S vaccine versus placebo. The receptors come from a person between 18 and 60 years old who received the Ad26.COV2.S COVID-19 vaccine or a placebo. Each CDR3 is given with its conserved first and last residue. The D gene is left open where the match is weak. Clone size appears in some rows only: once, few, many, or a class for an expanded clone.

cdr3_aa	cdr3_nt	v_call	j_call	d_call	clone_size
CASSQASSSGTQETQYF	TGCGCCAGCAGCCAAGCTAGCTCTAGCGGCACCCAAGAGACCCAGTACTTC	TRBV4-1	TRBJ2-5	TRBD2	-
CASSYQGGGNEKLFF	TGTGCCAGCAGTTACCAAGGAGGGGGTAATGAAAAACTGTTTTTT	TRBV7-2	TRBJ1-4	-	-
CAISRDRERNEQFF	TGTGCCATCTCCCGGGACAGGGAGAGGAATGAGCAGTTCTTC	TRBV10-3	TRBJ2-1	TRBD1	-
CASSYSPHSPLHF	TGTGCCAGCAGTTACTCCCCACATTCACCCCTCCACTTT	TRBV6-6	TRBJ1-6	-	-
CASSLDRPNEWMNTEAFF	TGTGCCAGCAGTTTAGATCGACCGAATGAGTGGATGAACACTGAAGCTTTCTTT	TRBV28	TRBJ1-1	-	once
CASSQAYGYTF	TGTGCCAGCAGTCAGGCCTATGGCTACACCTTC	TRBV6-2/TRBV6-3	TRBJ1-2	-	-
CASSEGDGKFTDTQYF	TGCGCCAGCAGTGAGGGGGACGGTAAATTCACAGATACGCAGTATTTT	TRBV10-1	TRBJ2-3	-	-
CASSPQMTDTQYF	TGTGCTAGCAGCCCGCAAATGACAGATACGCAGTATTTT	TRBV7-7	TRBJ2-3	-	once
CASSEWGQGGGEKLFF	TGTGCCAGCAGTGAATGGGGGCAGGGTGGAGGAGAAAAACTGTTTTTT	TRBV2	TRBJ1-4	-	-
CASSRTGGSYEQYF	TGTGCCAGCAGTCGGACTGGAGGGTCCTACGAGCAGTACTTC	TRBV9	TRBJ2-7	-	-
CASSPRPITDTQYF	TGTGCCAGCAGCCCACGACCTATTACAGATACGCAGTATTTT	TRBV9	TRBJ2-3	-	once
CASSPRGAFTYEQYF	TGTGCCAGCTCACCAAGGGGGGCCTTTACCTACGAGCAGTACTTC	TRBV18	TRBJ2-7	-	-
CASSSGQAGNTEAFF	TGTGCCAGCAGCTCGGGACAGGCTGGGAACACTGAAGCTTTCTTT	TRBV7-3	TRBJ1-1	TRBD1	-
CSVADGHQPQHF	TGCAGCGTTGCAGATGGCCATCAGCCCCAGCATTTT	TRBV29-1	TRBJ1-5	-	-
CASSSVTGTGEKLFF	TGCGCCAGCAGCTCGGTTACAGGGACTGGTGAAAAACTGTTTTTT	TRBV5-1	TRBJ1-4	-	-
CASRLAGGYEQYF	TGTGCCAGCAGACTAGCGGGGGGGTACGAGCAGTACTTC	TRBV2	TRBJ2-7	TRBD2	-
CASSTRGRREKLFF	TGTGCCAGTAGTACTAGGGGGCGGAGAGAAAAACTGTTTTTT	TRBV19	TRBJ1-4	TRBD1	-
CASSQGQGPGNTIYF	TGTGCCAGCAGCCAGGGACAGGGACCTGGAAACACCATATATTTT	TRBV7-6	TRBJ1-3	TRBD1	-
CASSSQGSNQPQHF	TGTGCCAGCAGCTCACAGGGGAGCAATCAGCCCCAGCATTTT	TRBV7-9	TRBJ1-5	TRBD1	-
CASSLRGASLPSYEQYF	TGCGCCAGCAGCCTCAGGGGCGCCTCCCTTCCTTCCTACGAGCAGTACTTC	TRBV4-1	TRBJ2-7	-	-
CASSRGTLIDMNTEAFF	TGTGCCAGCAGTCGGGGCACCTTGATCGATATGAACACTGAAGCTTTCTTT	TRBV6-6	TRBJ1-1	-	-
CASSLWTGDNEQFF	TGTGCCAGCAGTTTGTGGACAGGAGACAATGAGCAGTTCTTC	TRBV28	TRBJ2-1	TRBD1	-
CASSPTGVQPQHF	TGTGCCAGCAGCCCTACGGGGGTTCAGCCCCAGCATTTT	TRBV27	TRBJ1-5	-	-
CASSEGTGYSEKLFF	TGTGCCAGCAGCGAGGGGACAGGGTACAGTGAAAAACTGTTTTTT	TRBV9	TRBJ1-4	TRBD1	-
CASTLTGTGPDSGANVLTF	TGCGCCAGCACCCTCACTGGGACAGGGCCAGACTCTGGGGCCAACGTCCTGACTTTC	TRBV5-1	TRBJ2-6	TRBD1	few
CASRPTGAGANVLTF	TGTGCCAGTAGGCCAACAGGGGCTGGGGCCAACGTCCTGACTTTC	TRBV19	TRBJ2-6	TRBD1	-
CASSFMGTSAPDTQYF	TGTGCCAGCAGCTTCATGGGGACTAGCGCCCCAGATACGCAGTATTTT	TRBV5-4	TRBJ2-3	TRBD2	-
CASSSGGANTGELFF	TGTGCCAGTAGTAGCGGGGGGGCAAACACCGGGGAGCTGTTTTTT	TRBV19	TRBJ2-2	TRBD2	-
CAWSAGRVGLGELFF	TGTGCCTGGAGTGCGGGGAGAGTCGGACTCGGGGAGCTGTTTTTT	TRBV30	TRBJ2-2	-	-
CASDRGSGNTIYF	TGTGCCAGCGACAGGGGCTCTGGAAACACCATATATTTT	TRBV13	TRBJ1-3	TRBD1	-
CASSSHRDRLTQETQYF	TGTGCCAGCAGTTCGCACCGGGACCGCTTAACCCAAGAGACCCAGTACTTC	TRBV27	TRBJ2-5	-	-
CASRPPGQGNEKLFF	TGCGCCAGCAGACCCCCGGGACAGGGAAACGAAAAACTGTTTTTT	TRBV4-1	TRBJ1-4	TRBD1	-
CASSEWGQGISNQPQHF	TGTGCCAGCAGTGAGTGGGGACAGGGAATAAGCAATCAGCCCCAGCATTTT	TRBV6-1	TRBJ1-5	TRBD1	-
CASSPGQVEDGYTF	TGTGCCAGCAGCCCGGGACAGGTAGAGGATGGCTACACCTTC	TRBV11-1	TRBJ1-2	TRBD1	-
CASSSPRGTQETQYF	TGCGCCAGCAGCTCCCCTCGGGGGACTCAAGAGACCCAGTACTTC	TRBV5-1	TRBJ2-5	-	-
CASSPAGTGDNYGYTF	TGTGCCAGCAGCCCTGCGGGGACAGGGGATAATTATGGCTACACCTTC	TRBV11-3	TRBJ1-2	TRBD1	-
CASTTQRYSSYNSPLHF	TGTGCCAGCACCACCCAGAGGTACAGCTCCTATAATTCACCCCTCCACTTT	TRBV28	TRBJ1-6	-	-
CASSGLAGEQYF	TGTGCCAGCAGTGGACTAGCTGGCGAGCAGTACTTC	TRBV27	TRBJ2-7	TRBD2	few
CASSRGGGTQAETQYF	TGTGCCAGCAGCAGAGGGGGGGGGACCCAGGCTGAGACCCAGTACTTC	TRBV9	TRBJ2-5	-	-
CASSPPNVEQFF	TGTGCCAGCTCACCACCGAACGTGGAGCAGTTCTTC	TRBV18	TRBJ2-1	-	-
CASSPTGTKSSYNEQFF	TGTGCCAGCAGCCCCACCGGGACGAAGAGCTCCTACAATGAGCAGTTCTTC	TRBV5-5	TRBJ2-1	-	-
CASSVTGSQETQYF	TGTGCCAGCAGCGTTACCGGCAGCCAAGAGACCCAGTACTTC	TRBV9	TRBJ2-5	-	once
CATSRGLEAFF	TGTGCCACCAGTAGGGGACTGGAGGCTTTCTTT	TRBV24-1	TRBJ1-1	-	many
CASSLLAGATSSYNEQFF	TGTGCCAGCAGCTTACTAGCGGGGGCAACGAGCTCCTACAATGAGCAGTTCTTC	TRBV7-6	TRBJ2-1	TRBD2	-
CSARRDRENTF	TGCAGTGCTAGACGGGACAGGGAAAACACCTTC	TRBV20-1	TRBJ1-2	TRBD1	-